This TCR beta chain is from a study of T cell responses to AZD1222 COVID-19 vaccine. Produced via immunoSEQ multiplex PCR; TCRdb's table is partial and in-frame only. The sample carries about 84,000 clones, nearly 90% recorded once. Trimming cost V 2 bases and J 6 bases; bases outside gene matches: 11. Germline V gene lookup returns CDR1 MGHRA and CDR2 YSYEKL. This CDR3 contains 17 residues. The sequences come from peripheral blood, collected on day 0 of AZD1222 vaccination. This chain joins TRBV4-1 and TRBJ2-1; 9 bases fit TRBD2. This clonotype originated in an adult in good health. CDR3 residues: CASSQSGAGGPINEQFF. As DNA, the CDR3 is TGCGCCAGCAGCCAATCTGGGGCGGGAGGGCCAATCAATGAGCAGTTCTTC.